What follows are 12 T cell receptor beta chains derived from one specimen sequenced in a study of T cells in localized non-small cell lung cancer. Measured with immunoSEQ multiplex PCR; TCRdb has only the in-frame clones, and not every one. In the table there are about 46,000 clones, roughly 79% of which are singletons. The sequencing used peripheral blood mononuclear cells, collected before any cancer treatment. These receptors were taken from a man aged 40 to 70 with stage III lung adenocarcinoma.

Of note for this clone: The same CDR3 can be traced to other DNA sequences in this sample. This chain links TRBV5-1 with TRBJ2-5; D gene ambiguous. The CDR3 runs to 13 residues. CDR1 is SGHRS and CDR2 is YFSETQ in the germline V gene. The ends were cut back, 6 bases at V and 4 bases at J, with 13 bases in the middle. CDR3 in amino acids: CASTASTGETQYF. CDR3 bases: TGCGCCAGCACCGCCTCGACGGGAGAGACCCAGTACTTC. The entire variable domain, with the rest obtained from reference TRBV5-1 and TRBJ2-5, is as follows: KAGVTQTPRYLIKTRGQQVTLSCSPISGHRSVSWYQQTPGQGLQFLFEYFSETQRNKGNFPGRFSGRQFSNSRSEMNVSTLELGDSALYLCASTASTGETQYFGPGTRLLVL.

The chain joins TRBV19 to TRBJ2-7; D may be TRBD1 (6 bases). V was pared by 3 bases and J by 0 bases, with 9 bases between. CDR1 and CDR2 from the germline V gene are LNHDA and SQIVND (reference sequence). The CDR3 extends over 14 amino acids. CDR3 amino acids: CASSITGLSYEQYF. For the CDR3, the DNA is TGTGCCAGTAGTATCACAGGGCTCTCCTACGAGCAGTACTTC.

This clone showed up just a few times. The J gene is TRBJ1-6, the V gene TRBV6-5; TRBD1 is a possible D gene (5 bases). This CDR3 region has 15 residues. From germline, CDR1 is MNHEY and CDR2 SVGAGI. V was cut by 0 bases and J by 8 bases, with 11 bases left in between. CDR3 loop: CASSYSGRGDSPLHF. Here the CDR3 DNA reads TGTGCCAGCAGTTACTCAGGGAGGGGAGATTCACCCCTCCACTTT.

This clone was observed a single time. V and J are TRBV7-2 and TRBJ1-2; D is ambiguous. The CDR3 totals 15 residues. With 1 base removed from V and 8 bases from J, the gap between germline ends came to 17 bases. Germline V lookup: CDR1 SGHTA, CDR2 FQGNSA. This CDR3 is CASSLDGSTLGGYTF. The CDR3 DNA sequence: TGTGCCAGCAGCTTAGATGGGTCTACTCTAGGGGGCTACACCTTC.

The rearrangement uses TRBV5-4 and TRBJ2-5, with no clear D. Looked up from germline, CDR1 is SGHNT and CDR2 is YYREEE (reference sequence). The V gene lost 0 bases and the J gene lost 2 bases, with 23 bases spanning the gap. The CDR3 is made up of 19 amino acids. The CDR3 sequence: CASSLELPVGIWGQETQYF. Here the CDR3 DNA reads TGTGCCAGCAGCTTGGAGTTGCCGGTGGGGATCTGGGGACAAGAGACCCAGTACTTC.

The V call is TRBV6-6, the J call TRBJ2-7; D is tentatively TRBD1 or TRBD2 (5 bases each). This CDR3 spans 16 amino acids. The V end was cut by 6 bases, the J end by 1 base, with 19 bases between. Germline V gives CDR1 MNHNY, CDR2 SVGAGI (reference sequence). This chain's CDR3 is CASRSRGLSASYEQYF. The DNA of the CDR3 is TGTGCCAGCAGGAGCCGGGGCCTAAGCGCGTCCTACGAGCAGTACTTC.

V and J are TRBV19 and TRBJ1-5; 10 bases map to TRBD1. This CDR3 contains 16 residues. The germline V gene encodes CDR1 LNHDA and CDR2 SQIVND (reference sequence). V lost 6 bases and J lost 4; bases outside the gene matches: 9. The CDR3 DNA reads as TGTGCCAGTAGCTATTACGGGACAGGGGTTAATCAGCCCCAGCATTTT. As protein: CASSYYGTGVNQPQHF.

The chain carries TRBV13 and TRBJ2-6; 8 bases fit TRBD1. This CDR3 spans 18 amino acids. V lost 4 bases, J lost 0 bases, and 8 bases stayed unmatched. Germline values: CDR1 PRHDT, CDR2 FYEKMQ (reference sequence). CDR3: CASSSWDRLSSGANVLTF. The CDR3 coding sequence is TGTGCCAGCAGCTCGTGGGACAGGTTATCCTCTGGGGCCAACGTCCTGACTTTC.

The chain carries TRBV7-8 and TRBJ2-5; the match to TRBD2 covers 8 bases. Germline CDR1 and CDR2: SGHVS and FQNEAQ. The CDR3 length is 18 residues. Trimming removed 4 bases from V and 2 bases from J; junction bases left unmatched: 15. The CDR3 region has the DNA TGTGCCAGCAGCTCGTTCCCCTCGGGGGGGCTTGGGCAAGAGACCCAGTACTTC. It specifies CASSSFPSGGLGQETQYF.

The gene calls are TRBV5-6 and TRBJ2-5, with unresolved D. The CDR3 runs to 13 residues. Germline V gives CDR1 SGHDT, CDR2 YYEEEE. V was shortened by 6 bases and J by 7 bases, with 16 bases between the two germline ends. In DNA, the CDR3 is TGTGCCAGCACTACTGCAGCTGGGCGGACCCAGTACTTC. Translated: CASTTAAGRTQYF.

CDR3 region: CASSLGLAGPTGTQYF. DNA of the CDR3: TGTGCCAGCAGCTTGGGACTAGCGGGGCCAACCGGGACCCAGTACTTC. The J gene is TRBJ2-5, the V gene TRBV7-7; 13 bases line up with TRBD2. This CDR3 has 16 amino acids. V shed 3 bases and J 7 bases; nucleotides not matched to a gene: 8. The V gene's germline CDR1 is SSHAT and CDR2 FNYEAQ (reference sequence). The full variable domain, rest sourced from reference TRBV7-7 and TRBJ2-5, is GAGVSQSPRYKVTKRGQDVTLRCDPISSHATLYWYQQALGQGPEFLTYFNYEAQPDKSGLPSDRFSAERPEGSISTLTIQRTEQRDSAMYRCASSLGLAGPTGTQYFGPGTRLLVL.

This chain uses TRBV30 with TRBJ2-3; 9 nucleotides agree with TRBD2. Per germline, CDR1 GTSNPN and CDR2 SVGIG (reference sequence). J was trimmed by 1 base and V by 0 bases; bases with no gene match: 11. CDR3 length: 18 amino acids. CDR3 residues: CAWSVRRGGASGTDTQYF. Here the CDR3 DNA reads TGTGCCTGGAGTGTTCGTCGCGGGGGGGCCTCGGGCACAGATACGCAGTATTTT.